This T cell receptor (beta chain) appears in the sequencing data of a study of CD8 T cells in ankylosing spondylitis. The germline gives CDR1 SGDLS, CDR2 YYNGEE. There are 15 residues in the CDR3. V was shortened by 2 bases and J by 0 bases, with 10 bases between the two germline ends. MiXCR was run by TCRdb on the 5' RACE reads, yielding one entry per CDR3 protein. The repertoire holds 220,000 or so distinct CDR3 sequences, approximately 10% seen once, with approximately 20% in the top ten. This clonotype was recorded at least ten times. The TCR comes from a male donor with ankylosing spondylitis or in good health (not recorded which). The sample comprised blood, either unsorted or a sorted T cell fraction (not recorded which). This rearrangement joins TRBV9 to TRBJ2-3; D might be TRBD2 (6 bases). CDR3 sequence (DNA): TGTGCCAGCAGCGTCTCCGGGACTAGCACAGATACGCAGTATTTT. Protein sequence: CASSVSGTSTDTQYF.